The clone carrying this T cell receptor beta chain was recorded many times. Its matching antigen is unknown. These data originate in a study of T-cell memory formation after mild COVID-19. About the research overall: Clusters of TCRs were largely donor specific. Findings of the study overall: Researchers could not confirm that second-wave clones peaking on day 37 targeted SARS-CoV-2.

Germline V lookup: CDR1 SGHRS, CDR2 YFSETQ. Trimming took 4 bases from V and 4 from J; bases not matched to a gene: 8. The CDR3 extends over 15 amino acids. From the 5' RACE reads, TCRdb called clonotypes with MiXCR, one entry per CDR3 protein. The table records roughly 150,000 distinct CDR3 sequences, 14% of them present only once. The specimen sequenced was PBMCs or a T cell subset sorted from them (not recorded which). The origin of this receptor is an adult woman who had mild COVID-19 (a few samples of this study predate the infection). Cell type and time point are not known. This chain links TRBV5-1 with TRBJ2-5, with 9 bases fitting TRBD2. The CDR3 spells CASSLNSGRGETQYF. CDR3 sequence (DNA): TGCGCCAGCAGCCTAAATAGCGGGAGAGGAGAGACCCAGTACTTC.